This T cell receptor beta chain was recorded in a study of blood T cell repertoires in COVID-19. The age range of participants was about 18 to 89 years, with residence in about two dozen US areas. Clinical history reported by participants formed the basis on which cohorts were assigned. As handled by the study authors: Amplification of reference gene primers provided the estimated nucleated cell counts. Sequencing was performed with immunoSEQ multiplex PCR; in TCRdb, only in-frame clones are kept and a portion is missing. The V and J calls and the clone size are those of that table, but D and trimming were determined from the DNA. The table has fewer than 150,000 clones, less than 90% seen once. Looked up from germline, CDR1 is LGHNT and CDR2 is FRNRAP. There are 15 residues in the CDR3. V dropped 5 bases and J dropped 5 bases, with 18 bases sitting between them.

V usage is TRBV12-5 and J usage is TRBJ1-2, with D perhaps matching TRBD1 (6 bases). The source is a man aged 25-45 years who had recovered from COVID-19. Sequencing was carried out using PBMCs or T cells enriched from blood (not recorded which). The CDR3 region is CASGLAGGLGYGYTF. CDR3 coding DNA: TGTGCTAGTGGTCTCGCGGGGGGCTTAGGATATGGCTACACCTTC.